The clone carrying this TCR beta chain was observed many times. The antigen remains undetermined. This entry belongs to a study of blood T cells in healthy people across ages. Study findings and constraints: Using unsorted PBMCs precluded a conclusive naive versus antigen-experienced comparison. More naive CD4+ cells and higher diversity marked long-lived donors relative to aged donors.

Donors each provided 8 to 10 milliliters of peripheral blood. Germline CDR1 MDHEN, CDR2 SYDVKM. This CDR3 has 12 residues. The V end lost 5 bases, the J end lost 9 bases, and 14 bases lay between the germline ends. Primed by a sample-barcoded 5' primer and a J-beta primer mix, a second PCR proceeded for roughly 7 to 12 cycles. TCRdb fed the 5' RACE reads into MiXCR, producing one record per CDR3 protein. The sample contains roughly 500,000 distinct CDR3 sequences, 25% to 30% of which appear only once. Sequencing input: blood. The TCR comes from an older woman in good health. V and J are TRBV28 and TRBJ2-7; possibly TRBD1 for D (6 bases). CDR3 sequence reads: CASSNRAQWQYF. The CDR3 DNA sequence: TGTGCCAGCAGTAACAGGGCTCAGTGGCAGTACTTC.